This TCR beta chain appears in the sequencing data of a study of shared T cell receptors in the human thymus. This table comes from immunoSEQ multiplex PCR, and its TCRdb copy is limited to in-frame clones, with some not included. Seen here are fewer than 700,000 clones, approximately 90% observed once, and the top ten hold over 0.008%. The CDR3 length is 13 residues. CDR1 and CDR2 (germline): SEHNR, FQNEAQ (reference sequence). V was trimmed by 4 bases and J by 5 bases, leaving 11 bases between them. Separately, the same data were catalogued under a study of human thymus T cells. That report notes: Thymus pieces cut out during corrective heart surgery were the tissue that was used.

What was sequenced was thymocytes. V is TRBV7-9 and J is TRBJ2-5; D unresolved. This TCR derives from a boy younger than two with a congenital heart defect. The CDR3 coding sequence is TGTGCCAGCAGCTACATAGCAAGCGAGACCCAGTACTTC. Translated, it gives CASSYIASETQYF.